This TCR beta chain was obtained from a study of regulatory T cells in long-lasting Graves disease. Whole-study results and caveats: Patients with persistent disease showed a bias toward TRBV28, TRBJ1-2 and TRBJ2-5.

CDR3 size: 14 residues. Trimming removed 11 bases from V and 0 bases from J, with 14 bases in between. The V gene's germline CDR1 is MNHEY and CDR2 SMNVEV (reference sequence). The time point denotes: newly diagnosed GD, antithyroid drugs for less than 3 months. The TCR library was prepared using RNA isolated from PBMCs. Peripheral blood, at nine milliliters, went into EDTA tubes. Construction of the TCR beta libraries employed iRepertoire HTBI primers in conjunction with Arm-PCR of CDR3 regions. In the source study's methods: Identification across samples found more than 55 TRBV and 12 to 15 TRBJ segments. TCRdb redid the calling of the multiplex PCR reads with MiXCR, one entry per CDR3 protein. The V and J calls were not made by the authors but by TCRdb's processing. The repertoire holds 420,000 or so distinct CDR3 sequences, with 16% as singletons. In its sample, this clonotype was seen many times. Its specificity is unknown.

The sample was also linked to a second study, of T cells in Graves' hyperthyroidism and ophthalmopathy. From that study: Before onset, ophthalmopathy was predicted by the model a median around 6 months earlier.

The source material was peripheral blood mononuclear cells (PBMCs), sampled at new diagnosis, from a patient treated with antithyroid drugs. The gene calls are TRBV27 and TRBJ2-1; D is uncertain. The source is a woman aged 18-30 years with Graves disease. The CDR3 DNA is TGTGCCCCCATCCATCTTAGCTCCTACAATGAGCAGTTCTTC. Its protein product is CAPIHLSSYNEQFF.